Following are 23 T cell receptor beta chains from one sample sequenced in a study of blood T cell repertoires in COVID-19. The data were produced by immunoSEQ multiplex PCR, yet TCRdb's version contains in-frame clones alone and is incomplete. The data contain about 69,000 clones, approximately 84% of them singletons. The sample consisted of peripheral blood. The origin of the receptors is a man aged 40-55 years with COVID-19, enrolled during active disease.

V usage is TRBV5-4 and J usage is TRBJ1-2; 12 nucleotides align to TRBD1. V trimming: 4 bases; J trimming: 7 bases; junction bases outside the gene matches: 5. The CDR3 covers 14 residues. CDR1 is SGHNT, CDR2 YYREEE, per germline (reference sequence). CDR3 sequence reads: CASSPGTGGSGYTF. CDR3 sequence (DNA): TGTGCCAGCAGCCCGGGGACAGGGGGCTCTGGCTACACCTTC.

The CDR3 reads CAWSRESNQPQHF. For the CDR3, the DNA is TGTGCCTGGAGTAGAGAGAGCAATCAGCCCCAGCATTTT. The chain carries TRBV30 and TRBJ1-5, with D hard to call. Per the germline V gene, CDR1 is GTSNPN and CDR2 is SVGIG (reference sequence). This CDR3 contains 13 residues. Trimming removed 2 bases from V and 1 base from J, with 6 bases in between.

This clone occurred once. This sequence joins TRBV10-3 and TRBJ2-3; 11 bases fit TRBD2. Germline CDR1 and CDR2: ENHRY and SYGVKD. This CDR3 has 15 amino acids. Germline trimming cut 11 bases from V and 2 bases from J; bases unmatched to any gene: 9. The CDR3 loop reads CAADSGGASTDTQYF. The CDR3 DNA reads as TGTGCCGCCGATAGCGGGGGGGCCTCCACAGATACGCAGTATTTT.

This sequence joins TRBV18 and TRBJ2-5; a possible D gene is TRBD2 (5 bases). This CDR3 spans 14 amino acids. Germline V gives CDR1 KGHSH, CDR2 LQKENI. The germline V and J ends were trimmed by 2 bases and 5 bases, with 12 bases remaining between them. The CDR3 bases are TGTGCCAGCTCACCAGACCCTTCGGGGGAGACCCAGTACTTC. This codes for CASSPDPSGETQYF.

The chain uses TRBV3-1 (or the pseudogene TRBV3-2) and TRBJ1-1, with a tentative D call TRBD1 (6 bases). Germline-derived CDR1 and CDR2 are LGHDT and YNNKEL (reference sequence). This CDR3 region has 14 residues. V lost 2 bases and J 8 bases, leaving 15 bases between the germline ends. The CDR3 nucleotides are TGTGCCAGCAGCCAAACTACAGGGAATGGAGAAGCTTTCTTT. Translating it yields CASSQTTGNGEAFF.

The V and J genes are TRBV3-1 (or the pseudogene TRBV3-2) and TRBJ1-5; tentative D call: TRBD1 (5 bases). This CDR3 has 18 residues. CDR1 LGHDT and CDR2 YNNKEL come from the germline V gene (reference sequence). The V end lost 1 base, the J end lost 4 bases, and 20 bases lay between the germline ends. The CDR3 DNA reads as TGTGCCAGCAGCCAAGGGATTCCAGGGTCGTATGGGAATCAGCCCCAGCATTTT. Residues: CASSQGIPGSYGNQPQHF.

The rearrangement links TRBV7-6 to TRBJ2-7; D is perhaps TRBD1 (6 bases). The germline V gene has CDR1 SGHVS and CDR2 FNYEAQ. The CDR3 consists of 14 residues. V shed 5 bases and J shed 7 bases, with 18 bases lying between them. The CDR3 reads CASSPNRVPGEQYF. For the CDR3, the DNA is TGTGCCAGCAGCCCAAACAGGGTCCCGGGTGAGCAGTACTTC.

V gene TRBV2 combines with J gene TRBJ1-5; TRBD1 matches at 10 bases. J was trimmed by 6 bases and V by 9 bases; bases with no gene match: 14. Germline V gene data show CDR1 as SNHLY and CDR2 as FYNNEI. The CDR3 has 16 residues. The CDR3 nucleotides are TGTGCCAGTCGTAGGGACAGGGGCACCGGGAGTCAGCCCCAGCATTTT. Translated: CASRRDRGTGSQPQHF. Filled out from reference TRBV2 and TRBJ1-5, the complete variable domain reads EPEVTQTPSHQVTQMGQEVILRCVPISNHLYFYWYRQILGQKVEFLVSFYNNEISEKSEIFDDQFSVERPDGSNFTLKIRSTKLEDSAMYFCASRRDRGTGSQPQHFGDGTRLSIL.

The count of this clone is one. The rearrangement joins TRBV30 to TRBJ2-1; D perhaps matches TRBD1 (5 bases). From germline, CDR1 is GTSNPN and CDR2 SVGIG (reference sequence). The CDR3 runs 14 residues. V was cut by 1 base and J by 4 bases, with 11 bases left in between. The CDR3 DNA reads as TGTGCCTGGAGTGGGTGGGGCAATTACAATGAGCAGTTCTTC. Residues: CAWSGWGNYNEQFF. Together with reference TRBV30 and TRBJ2-1, the CDR3 gives the full variable domain: SQTIHQWPATLVQPVGSPLSLECTVEGTSNPNLYWYRQAAGRGLQLLFYSVGIGQISSEVPQNLSASRPQDRQFILSSKKLLLSDSGFYLCAWSGWGNYNEQFFGPGTRLTVL.

Only a few counts were recorded for this clone. The rearrangement uses TRBV5-1 and TRBJ1-5; no firm D call. V gave up 0 bases and J gave up 7 bases, with 11 bases separating them. This CDR3 region has 14 residues. CDR1 and CDR2 from the germline V gene are SGHRS and YFSETQ. The CDR3 coding sequence is TGCGCCAGCAGCTTGGTTGCGGGAGGCCAGCCCCAGCATTTT. It specifies CASSLVAGGQPQHF.

The chain recombines TRBV7-6 with TRBJ1-2, with D possibly TRBD1 on 5 matching bases. This CDR3 has 13 amino acids. Germline V gene data show CDR1 as SGHVS and CDR2 as FNYEAQ. V was trimmed by 3 bases and J by 4 bases, leaving 9 bases between them. CDR3 sequence reads: CASSFGGGYGYTF. Written as DNA, the CDR3 is TGTGCCAGCAGCTTCGGGGGGGGCTATGGCTACACCTTC.

The chain has TRBV6-5 and TRBJ2-2, with TRBD1 matching over 7 bases. V was pared by 4 bases and J by 0 bases, with 5 bases of the junction left unmatched. Germline assignment: CDR1 MNHEY and CDR2 SVGAGI. This CDR3 comprises 16 residues. DNA for the CDR3: TGTGCCAGCAGTTCCCCCGGACAGGCGAACACCGGGGAGCTGTTTTTT. It encodes CASSSPGQANTGELFF.

The rearrangement joins TRBV19 to TRBJ1-6, with 7 bases aligning to TRBD1. Trimming at V came to 3 bases and at J to 5 bases, leaving 4 bases not matched to a gene. Germline values: CDR1 LNHDA, CDR2 SQIVND (reference sequence). CDR3 size: 15 residues. The CDR3 sequence: CASSIKGTDNSPLHF. CDR3 DNA: TGTGCCAGTAGTATTAAGGGGACAGATAATTCACCCCTCCACTTT.

This clone was recorded once. V usage is TRBV18 and J usage is TRBJ2-7, with 8 bases lining up with TRBD1. The CDR3 has 14 amino acids. With V trimmed by 1 base and J by 6 bases, 5 bases remained unmatched. CDR1 and CDR2 (germline): KGHSH, LQKENI. For the CDR3, the DNA is TGTGCCAGCTCACCACAGCCAGGGGGCGGCGAGCAGTACTTC. It is translated as CASSPQPGGGEQYF.

The chain links TRBV29-1 to TRBJ2-7; 9 nucleotides match TRBD1. The J segment lost 5 bases and the V segment lost 7 bases, leaving 6 bases of the junction unmatched. Germline CDR1 SQVTM, CDR2 ANQGSEA. The CDR3 covers 12 residues. The CDR3 here is CSAIGDRDEQYF. Here the CDR3 DNA reads TGCAGCGCAATAGGGGACAGGGACGAGCAGTACTTC.

The chain has TRBV5-5 and TRBJ2-3; D possibly corresponds to TRBD1 (6 bases). Germline V lookup: CDR1 SGHKS, CDR2 YYEKEE (reference sequence). The germline V and J ends were trimmed by 2 bases and 0 bases, with 10 bases remaining between them. This CDR3 region has 15 residues. DNA for the CDR3: TGTGCCAGCAGCTTACCAGGGGCGAGCACAGATACGCAGTATTTT. Protein sequence: CASSLPGASTDTQYF. The full variable domain, completed using reference TRBV5-5 and TRBJ2-3, is DAGVTQSPTHLIKTRGQQVTLRCSPISGHKSVSWYQQVLGQGPQFIFQYYEKEERGRGNFPDRFSARQFPNYSSELNVNALLLGDSALYLCASSLPGASTDTQYFGPGTRLTVL.

This chain connects TRBV14 to TRBJ1-3; D unresolved. The V end was cut by 10 bases, the J end by 0 bases, with 22 bases between. The CDR3 is 17 amino acids. The germline V gene has CDR1 SGHDN and CDR2 FVKESK. The CDR3 DNA is TGTGCCACTCGCCCTCCAGCAGGCAAGACCTCTGGAAACACCATATATTTT. Translation gives CATRPPAGKTSGNTIYF.

The CDR3: CAAQGNTGELFF. CDR3 in DNA: TGTGCCGCACAGGGGAACACCGGGGAGCTGTTTTTT. This chain connects TRBV10-3 to TRBJ2-2; weak D call: TRBD1 (6 bases). The V end lost 11 bases, the J end lost 1 base, and 8 bases lay between the germline ends. Germline CDR1 and CDR2: ENHRY and SYGVKD. This CDR3 spans 12 amino acids.

This clone has only a few counts. CDR3 DNA: TGTGCCAGCGACTCCGGGACAGAGAATGAAAAACTGTTTTTT. It is translated as CASDSGTENEKLFF. This rearrangement joins TRBV28 to TRBJ1-4; 7 nucleotides line up with TRBD1. The CDR3 has 14 amino acids. The V and J ends lost 8 bases and 5 bases, in that order; junction bases with no gene match: 8. In germline, CDR1 is MDHEN, CDR2 SYDVKM.

This rearrangement joins TRBV5-1 to TRBJ2-1; 11 bases are a match to TRBD2. CDR1 SGHRS and CDR2 YFSETQ come from the germline V gene. The CDR3 is 16 residues long. V lost 0 bases to trimming and J lost 8 bases; unmatched junction nucleotides: 7. The CDR3: CASSLVALAGADEQFF. In DNA, the CDR3 is TGCGCCAGCAGCTTGGTAGCACTAGCGGGGGCCGATGAGCAGTTCTTC.

The rearrangement joins TRBV10-1 to TRBJ1-5, with unresolved D. CDR3 size: 12 residues. The germline V and J ends were trimmed by 3 bases and 9 bases, with 9 bases remaining between them. From germline, CDR1 is WNHNN and CDR2 SYGVQD (reference sequence). CDR3: CASSDWGGPQHF. CDR3 DNA sequence: TGCGCCAGCAGTGACTGGGGAGGGCCCCAGCATTTT.

V and J are TRBV11-2 and TRBJ2-3, with a tentative D call TRBD1 (6 bases). Trimming shortened V by 6 bases and J by 2 bases, and 12 bases separated the two germline ends. Per the germline V gene, CDR1 is SGHAT and CDR2 is FQNNGV. The CDR3 length is 14 residues. This chain's CDR3 is CASSQDRDTDTQYF. The CDR3 region has the DNA TGTGCCAGCAGTCAGGACAGAGACACAGATACGCAGTATTTT. Complete variable domain (other parts from reference TRBV11-2 and TRBJ2-3): EAGVAQSPRYKIIEKRQSVAFWCNPISGHATLYWYQQILGQGPKLLIQFQNNGVVDDSQLPKDRFSAERLKGVDSTLKIQPAKLEDSAVYLCASSQDRDTDTQYFGPGTRLTVL.

V and J are TRBV3-1 (or the pseudogene TRBV3-2) and TRBJ1-1; D gene ambiguous. The CDR3 spans 15 residues. In germline, CDR1 is LGHDT, CDR2 YNNKEL (reference sequence). Trimming shortened V by 5 bases and J by 6 bases, and 19 bases separated the two germline ends. CDR3 amino acids: CASSYYRTGGAEAFF. DNA of the CDR3: TGTGCCAGCAGCTATTATCGGACGGGAGGTGCTGAAGCTTTCTTT.